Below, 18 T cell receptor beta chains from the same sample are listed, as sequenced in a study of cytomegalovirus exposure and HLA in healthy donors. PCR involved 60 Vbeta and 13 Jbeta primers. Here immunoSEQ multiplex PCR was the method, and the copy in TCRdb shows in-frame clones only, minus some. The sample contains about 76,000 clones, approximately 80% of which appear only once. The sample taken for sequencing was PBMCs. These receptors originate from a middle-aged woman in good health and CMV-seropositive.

This CDR3 reads CASSQDPGLADTYNEQFF. Written as DNA, the CDR3 is TGCGCCAGCAGCCAGGATCCGGGACTAGCGGATACCTACAATGAGCAGTTCTTC. The chain links TRBV4-1 to TRBJ2-1, with TRBD2 identical over 11 bases. V was pared by 3 bases and J by 2 bases, with 9 bases of the junction left unmatched. Germline V gives CDR1 MGHRA, CDR2 YSYEKL. The length of the CDR3 is 18 residues.

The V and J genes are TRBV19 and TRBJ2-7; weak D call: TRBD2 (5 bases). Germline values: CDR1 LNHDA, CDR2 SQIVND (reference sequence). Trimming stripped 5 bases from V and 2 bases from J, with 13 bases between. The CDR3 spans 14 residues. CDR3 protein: CASSFDRGPYEQYF. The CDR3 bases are TGTGCCAGTAGTTTCGACCGGGGTCCCTACGAGCAGTACTTC.

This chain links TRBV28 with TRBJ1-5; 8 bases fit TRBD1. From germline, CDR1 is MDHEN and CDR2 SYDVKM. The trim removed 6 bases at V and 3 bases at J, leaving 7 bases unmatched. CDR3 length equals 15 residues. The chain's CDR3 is CASRGQVTVNQPQHF. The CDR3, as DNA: TGTGCCAGCAGGGGACAGGTAACGGTCAATCAGCCCCAGCATTTT. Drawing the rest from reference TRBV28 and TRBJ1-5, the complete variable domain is DVKVTQSSRYLVKRTGEKVFLECVQDMDHENMFWYRQDPGLGLRLIYFSYDVKMKEKGDIPEGYSVSREKKERFSLILESASTNQTSMYLCASRGQVTVNQPQHFGDGTRLSIL.

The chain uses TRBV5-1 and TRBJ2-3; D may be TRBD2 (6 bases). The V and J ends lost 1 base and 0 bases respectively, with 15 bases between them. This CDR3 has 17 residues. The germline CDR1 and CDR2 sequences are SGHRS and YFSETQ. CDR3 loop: CASSLLPAGSSTDTQYF. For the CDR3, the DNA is TGCGCCAGCAGCTTGCTTCCGGCGGGATCTAGCACAGATACGCAGTATTTT. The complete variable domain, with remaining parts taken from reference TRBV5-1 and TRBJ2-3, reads KAGVTQTPRYLIKTRGQQVTLSCSPISGHRSVSWYQQTPGQGLQFLFEYFSETQRNKGNFPGRFSGRQFSNSRSEMNVSTLELGDSALYLCASSLLPAGSSTDTQYFGPGTRLTVL.

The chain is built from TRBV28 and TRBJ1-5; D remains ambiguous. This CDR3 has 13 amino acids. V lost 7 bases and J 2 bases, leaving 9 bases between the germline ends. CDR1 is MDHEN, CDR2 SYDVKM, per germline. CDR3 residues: CASTVLGNQPQHF. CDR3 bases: TGTGCCAGCACGGTGCTAGGCAATCAGCCCCAGCATTTT.

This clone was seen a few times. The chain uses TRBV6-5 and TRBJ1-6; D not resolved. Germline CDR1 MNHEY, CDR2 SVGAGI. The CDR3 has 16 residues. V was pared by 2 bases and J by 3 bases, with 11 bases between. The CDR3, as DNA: TGTGCCAGCAGTTACGGAAAAGGAGGCTATAATTCACCCCTCCACTTT. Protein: CASSYGKGGYNSPLHF.

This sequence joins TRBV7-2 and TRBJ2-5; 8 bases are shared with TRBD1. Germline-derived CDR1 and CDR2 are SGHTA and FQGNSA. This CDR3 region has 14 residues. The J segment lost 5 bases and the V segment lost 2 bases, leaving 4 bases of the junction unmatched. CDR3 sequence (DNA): TGTGCCAGCAGCTTACAGGGGGCGGGTGAGACCCAGTACTTC. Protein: CASSLQGAGETQYF.

The CDR3 here is CASTETSGGTDTQYF. For the CDR3, the DNA is TGTGCCAGCACCGAAACTAGCGGGGGGACAGATACGCAGTATTTT. The chain recombines TRBV5-4 with TRBJ2-3; 12 positions agree with TRBD2. CDR1 is SGHNT and CDR2 is YYREEE in the germline V gene (reference sequence). V was pared by 6 bases and J by 3 bases, with 5 bases of the junction left unmatched. The CDR3 extends over 15 amino acids.

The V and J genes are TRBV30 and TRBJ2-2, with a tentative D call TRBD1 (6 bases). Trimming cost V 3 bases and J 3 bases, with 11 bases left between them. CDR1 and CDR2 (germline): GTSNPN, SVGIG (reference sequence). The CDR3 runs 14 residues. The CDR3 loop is CAWRIQGYTGELFF. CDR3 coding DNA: TGTGCCTGGAGGATACAGGGATACACCGGGGAGCTGTTTTTT. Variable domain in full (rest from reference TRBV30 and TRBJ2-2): SQTIHQWPATLVQPVGSPLSLECTVEGTSNPNLYWYRQAAGRGLQLLFYSVGIGQISSEVPQNLSASRPQDRQFILSSKKLLLSDSGFYLCAWRIQGYTGELFFGEGSRLTVL.

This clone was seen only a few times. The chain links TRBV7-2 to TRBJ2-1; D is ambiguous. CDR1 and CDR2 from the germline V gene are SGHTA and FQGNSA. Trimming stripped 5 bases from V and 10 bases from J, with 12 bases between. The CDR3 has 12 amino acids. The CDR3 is CASSPPVEEQFF. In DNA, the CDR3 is TGTGCCAGCAGCCCCCCGGTCGAGGAGCAGTTCTTC.

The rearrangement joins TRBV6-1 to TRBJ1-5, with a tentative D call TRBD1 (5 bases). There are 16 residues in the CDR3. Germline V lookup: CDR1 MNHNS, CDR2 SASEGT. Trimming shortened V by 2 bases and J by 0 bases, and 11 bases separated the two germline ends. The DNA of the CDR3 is TGTGCCAGCAGTGAACCAGGGTTTTATAGCAATCAGCCCCAGCATTTT. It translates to CASSEPGFYSNQPQHF.

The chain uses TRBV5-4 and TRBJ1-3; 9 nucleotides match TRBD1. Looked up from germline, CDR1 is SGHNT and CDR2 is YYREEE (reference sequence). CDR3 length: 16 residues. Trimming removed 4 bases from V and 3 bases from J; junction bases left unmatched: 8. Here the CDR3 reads CASSRRQGEFGNTIYF. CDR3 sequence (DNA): TGTGCCAGCAGCAGGCGACAGGGGGAATTTGGAAACACCATATATTTT.

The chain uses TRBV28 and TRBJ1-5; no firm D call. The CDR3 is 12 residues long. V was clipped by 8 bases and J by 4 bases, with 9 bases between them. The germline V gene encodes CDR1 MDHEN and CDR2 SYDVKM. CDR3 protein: CASRTGNQPQHF. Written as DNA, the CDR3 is TGTGCCAGCCGGACGGGAAATCAGCCCCAGCATTTT.

The CDR3 spells CASSWAGNYEQYF. The CDR3 DNA is TGTGCCAGCAGTTGGGCAGGGAACTACGAGCAGTACTTC. The chain employs TRBV27 and TRBJ2-7; maybe TRBD1 (5 bases). Germline V CDR1 and CDR2: MNHEY, SMNVEV (reference sequence). There are 13 residues in the CDR3. The V end lost 4 bases, the J end lost 3 bases, and 10 bases lay between the germline ends.

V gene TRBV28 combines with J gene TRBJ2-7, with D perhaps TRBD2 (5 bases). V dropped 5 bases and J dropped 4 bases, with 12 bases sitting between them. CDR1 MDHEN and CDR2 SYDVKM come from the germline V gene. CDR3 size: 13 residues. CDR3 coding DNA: TGTGCCAGCAGTCCTCCGGGAATGTACGAGCAGTACTTC. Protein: CASSPPGMYEQYF.

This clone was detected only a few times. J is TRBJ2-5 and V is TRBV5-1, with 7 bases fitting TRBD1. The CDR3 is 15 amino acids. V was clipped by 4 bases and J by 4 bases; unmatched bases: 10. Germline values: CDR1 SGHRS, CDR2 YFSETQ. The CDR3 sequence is CASSVGAGGAETQYF. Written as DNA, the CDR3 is TGCGCCAGCAGCGTAGGGGCAGGGGGTGCAGAGACCCAGTACTTC.

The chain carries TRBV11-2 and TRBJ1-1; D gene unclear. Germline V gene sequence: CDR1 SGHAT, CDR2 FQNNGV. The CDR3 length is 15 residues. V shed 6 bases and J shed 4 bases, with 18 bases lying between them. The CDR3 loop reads CASRYYPSSVTEAFF. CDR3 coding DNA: TGTGCCAGCAGGTATTACCCATCGAGTGTCACTGAAGCTTTCTTT.

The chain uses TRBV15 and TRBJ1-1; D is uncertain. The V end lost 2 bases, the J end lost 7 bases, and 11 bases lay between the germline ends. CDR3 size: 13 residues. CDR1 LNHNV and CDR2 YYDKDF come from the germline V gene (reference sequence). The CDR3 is CATSRNRHFEAFF. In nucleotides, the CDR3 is TGTGCCACCAGCAGAAACCGACACTTTGAAGCTTTCTTT.